This TCR beta chain was recorded in a study of T-cell memory formation after mild COVID-19. General study points: Pre-infection memory already had some responding clones, implying cross-reactive memory joined. Second-wave clones with a day 37 peak had unconfirmed SARS-CoV-2 specificity.

Note on this clonotype: Its specificity is unknown.

TCRdb itself ran the 5' RACE reads through MiXCR, one entry per CDR3 protein. The top ten clones hold 2% to 2.5% of a sample with about 130,000 distinct CDR3 sequences, about 6.5% of them seen once. The V end lost 3 bases, the J end lost 2 bases, and 8 bases lay between the germline ends. This CDR3 has 13 amino acids. The source material was PBMCs or a T cell subset sorted from them (not recorded which). The clonotype comes from an adult woman who had mild COVID-19 (a few samples of this study predate the infection). Cell type and time point are not known. The genes are TRBV12-3 or TRBV12-4 and TRBJ2-7; no firm D call. The CDR3, as DNA: TGTGCCAGCAGTTTCTCCGGCACCTACGAGCAGTACTTC. It yields the protein CASSFSGTYEQYF.